The 25 T cell receptor beta chains below were found in one sample sequenced in a study of beta chain features in type 1 diabetes. Notes on the study in general: All four CD4+ subsets from Type 1 diabetes patients carried moderately but significantly shorter TCRB CDR3s.

Investigators reverse transcribed all isolated RNA, so they sequenced expressed TCRB transcripts. Measured with immunoSEQ multiplex PCR; TCRdb has only the in-frame clones, and not every one. The table includes a few hundred thousand clones, approximately 16% detected once. No antigens are known for them. The sequenced sample consisted of naive CD4+ T cells from blood. These receptors all stem from a man between 25 and 39 years old with type 1 diabetes.

This clone has just a few counts. The V call is TRBV9, the J call TRBJ2-3; D perhaps matches TRBD2 (5 bases). From germline, CDR1 is SGDLS and CDR2 YYNGEE. Trimming took 2 bases from V and 0 from J, leaving 7 bases between them. The CDR3 runs 14 residues. The CDR3 bases are TGTGCCAGCAGCGTGACTATCAGCACAGATACGCAGTATTTT. Translation gives CASSVTISTDTQYF.

The chain has TRBV4-1 and TRBJ2-7, with D perhaps TRBD1 (5 bases). Trimming removed 1 base from V and 3 bases from J, with 19 bases in between. Per the germline V gene, CDR1 is MGHRA and CDR2 is YSYEKL. The CDR3 sequence is 17 residues long. CDR3 amino acids: CASSQASTVFKNYEQYF. The CDR3 bases are TGCGCCAGCAGCCAAGCCTCGACAGTATTCAAGAACTACGAGCAGTACTTC.

This clone was detected a few times. The chain joins TRBV5-1 to TRBJ2-5; D may be TRBD2 (5 bases). CDR1 is SGHRS and CDR2 is YFSETQ in the germline V gene. Trimming removed 0 bases at V and 4 bases at J, with 13 bases between. The CDR3 is 15 residues long. As DNA, the CDR3 is TGCGCCAGCAGCTTGGCCCCAGCGGTCCCAGAGACCCAGTACTTC. This codes for CASSLAPAVPETQYF.

The chain has TRBV28 and TRBJ1-5, with no clear D. Trimming took off 3 bases at V and 8 bases at J, with 8 bases between the two ends. Germline lookup yields CDR1 MDHEN and CDR2 SYDVKM. The CDR3 covers 12 residues. Here the CDR3 reads CASSLVGEPQHF. In DNA, the CDR3 is TGTGCCAGCAGTTTGGTGGGTGAGCCCCAGCATTTT.

This clone was seen only a few times. The V and J genes are TRBV29-1 and TRBJ1-1; unclear D gene. Trimming cost V 5 bases and J 0 bases, with 19 bases left between them. Per germline, CDR1 SQVTM and CDR2 ANQGSEA. There are 16 residues in the CDR3. In nucleotides, the CDR3 is TGCAGCGTTACGCTATTCGGGGAGAGAATGAACACTGAAGCTTTCTTT. Its protein is CSVTLFGERMNTEAFF.

The chain joins TRBV29-1 to TRBJ2-7; D gene ambiguous. The CDR3 covers 16 residues. V lost 5 bases and J lost 8, with 28 bases in between. The germline V gene has CDR1 SQVTM and CDR2 ANQGSEA. The CDR3 sequence: CSVRLFKQPHNMKQYF. As DNA, the CDR3 is TGCAGCGTTCGTTTATTTAAGCAACCCCACAATATGAAGCAGTACTTC.

The rearrangement joins TRBV20-1 to TRBJ2-1; D unclear. The CDR3 runs 10 residues. The germline gives CDR1 DFQATT, CDR2 SNEGSKA (reference sequence). Trimming shortened V by 7 bases and J by 8 bases, and 9 bases separated the two germline ends. CDR3 residues: CSGRPDEQFF. CDR3 in DNA: TGCAGTGGAAGGCCTGATGAGCAGTTCTTC.

This chain links TRBV28 with TRBJ1-1; D is ambiguous. The CDR3 contains 17 residues. Germline V gene data show CDR1 as MDHEN and CDR2 as SYDVKM. Trimming stripped 3 bases from V and 8 bases from J, with 25 bases between. In nucleotides, the CDR3 is TGTGCCAGCAGTTTCTCTCGAAAGTTGACGCTGCAGTCCGAAGCTTTCTTT. Encoded protein: CASSFSRKLTLQSEAFF.

V gene TRBV4-1 combines with J gene TRBJ2-3, with 8 bases aligning to TRBD1. V lost 4 bases, J lost 2 bases, and 5 bases stayed unmatched. This CDR3 is 15 amino acids long. The V gene's germline CDR1 is MGHRA and CDR2 YSYEKL. CDR3 DNA sequence: TGCGCCAGCAGCCCCCGGACAGGGTCCACAGATACGCAGTATTTT. Protein: CASSPRTGSTDTQYF.

This clone came up a few times. The genes are TRBV4-3 and TRBJ2-3; D may be TRBD1 (6 bases). The CDR3 is 13 amino acids. The V end lost 2 bases, the J end lost 4 bases, and 7 bases lay between the germline ends. Germline V CDR1 and CDR2: LGHNA, YSLEER. The CDR3 loop is CASSQNRADTQYF. The CDR3 region has the DNA TGCGCCAGCAGCCAAAACAGGGCAGATACGCAGTATTTT.

This clone was seen a few times. The chain joins TRBV2 to TRBJ2-3, with D hard to call. V dropped 7 bases and J dropped 0 bases, with 8 bases sitting between them. The CDR3 has 13 residues. Per the germline V gene, CDR1 is SNHLY and CDR2 is FYNNEI. The CDR3 nucleotides are TGTGCCAGCATCCGAGAGAGCACAGATACGCAGTATTTT. This codes for CASIRESTDTQYF.

This clone was seen only a few times. This sequence joins TRBV11-3 and TRBJ2-1; a possible D gene is TRBD2 (6 bases). Per germline, CDR1 SGHNT and CDR2 YENEEA. This CDR3 is built from 17 residues. V was shortened by 3 bases and J by 0 bases, with 15 bases between the two germline ends. In DNA, the CDR3 is TGTGCCAGCAGCTTTCTCCGTCGGGAGTCCTCCTACAATGAGCAGTTCTTC. Translating it yields CASSFLRRESSYNEQFF.

The V call is TRBV2, the J call TRBJ2-7, with D unresolved. CDR3 size: 11 residues. V lost 3 bases and J lost 3, with 3 bases in between. From germline, CDR1 is SNHLY and CDR2 FYNNEI. For the CDR3, the DNA is TGTGCCAGCAGTGACCACTACGAGCAGTACTTC. Its translation: CASSDHYEQYF. The full variable domain, in which reference TRBV2 and TRBJ2-7 provide the parts outside the CDR3, is EPEVTQTPSHQVTQMGQEVILRCVPISNHLYFYWYRQILGQKVEFLVSFYNNEISEKSEIFDDQFSVERPDGSNFTLKIRSTKLEDSAMYFCASSDHYEQYFGPGTRLTVT.

This clone occurred a few times. This chain uses TRBV4-1 with TRBJ2-1, with 8 bases aligning to TRBD1. This CDR3 contains 15 residues. Per germline, CDR1 MGHRA and CDR2 YSYEKL. V lost 0 bases, J lost 8 bases, and 6 bases stayed unmatched. CDR3 sequence reads: CASSQDSDRVHEQFF. As DNA, the CDR3 is TGCGCCAGCAGCCAAGATTCGGACAGGGTACATGAGCAGTTCTTC.

This clone was recorded a few times. V and J are TRBV10-3 and TRBJ2-1; the match to TRBD2 covers 8 bases. The CDR3 length is 13 residues. The V and J ends lost 10 bases and 9 bases, in that order; junction bases with no gene match: 11. The germline V gene has CDR1 ENHRY and CDR2 SYGVKD. The CDR3 here is CATREREFGEQFF. For the CDR3, the DNA is TGTGCCACCCGGGAGCGGGAGTTCGGTGAGCAGTTCTTC.

The chain joins TRBV4-2 to TRBJ2-7, with D possibly being TRBD1 or TRBD2 (5 bases each). The CDR3 covers 16 residues. V lost 0 bases and J 4 bases, leaving 16 bases between the germline ends. From germline, CDR1 is LGHNA and CDR2 YNFKEQ. The CDR3 nucleotides are TGTGCCAGCAGCCAAGATTGGAGGCAGGGTGGATACGAGCAGTACTTC. Encoded protein: CASSQDWRQGGYEQYF.

This clone was detected only a few times. This rearrangement joins TRBV5-5 to TRBJ2-5; no clear D gene. The CDR3 is made up of 11 amino acids. The germline gives CDR1 SGHKS, CDR2 YYEKEE (reference sequence). Trimming took off 2 bases at V and 4 bases at J, with 3 bases between the two ends. CDR3 amino acids: CASSFAETQYF. In nucleotides, the CDR3 is TGTGCCAGCAGCTTTGCAGAGACCCAGTACTTC.

The gene calls are TRBV29-1 and TRBJ2-7, with D unresolved. V lost 5 bases, J lost 3 bases, and 14 bases lay in between. Germline CDR1 and CDR2: SQVTM and ANQGSEA. The CDR3 sequence is 13 residues long. This CDR3 is CSVTKDGNYEQYF. In DNA, the CDR3 is TGCAGCGTTACTAAGGACGGAAACTACGAGCAGTACTTC.

The J gene is TRBJ2-7, the V gene TRBV4-1; 7 nucleotides match TRBD1. The CDR3 is 15 residues long. CDR1 is MGHRA and CDR2 is YSYEKL in the germline V gene. Trimming cost V 4 bases and J 0 bases; bases outside gene matches: 6. The CDR3 spells CASSRTDRSSYEQYF. As DNA, the CDR3 is TGCGCCAGCAGCCGGACGGACAGGAGCTCCTACGAGCAGTACTTC.

In this sample, this clone turned up a few times. The chain has TRBV4-3 and TRBJ1-2; D ambiguous. This CDR3 has 16 residues. Trimming removed 1 base at V and 2 bases at J, with 14 bases between. The germline CDR1 and CDR2 sequences are LGHNA and YSLEER. The CDR3 is CASSQGAGRGNYGYTF. CDR3 nucleotide sequence: TGCGCCAGCAGCCAAGGGGCCGGGAGAGGAAACTATGGCTACACCTTC.

V gene TRBV30 combines with J gene TRBJ2-7; the D is unclear. This CDR3 contains 13 residues. V lost 0 bases, J lost 7 bases, and 13 bases lay in between. Germline CDR1 reads GTSNPN; CDR2 reads SVGIG (reference sequence). CDR3: CAWSVKGPREQYF. For the CDR3, the DNA is TGTGCCTGGAGTGTGAAAGGTCCTCGGGAGCAGTACTTC.

This chain uses TRBV30 with TRBJ2-2; 8 bases match TRBD1. The germline gives CDR1 GTSNPN, CDR2 SVGIG (reference sequence). The CDR3 is 14 residues long. The V gene end was trimmed by 5 bases and the J gene end by 0 bases; junction bases not matched to a gene: 2. The CDR3 DNA is TGTGCCTGGCAACAGGGGGCGAACACCGGGGAGCTGTTTTTT. Its protein product is CAWQQGANTGELFF.

In this sample, this clone turned up once. DNA for the CDR3: TGTGCCAGCAGCCCACGTTTAGGAACCGGGGAGCTGTTTTTT. It yields the protein CASSPRLGTGELFF. The genes are TRBV7-7 and TRBJ2-2; unclear D gene. The V end lost 5 bases, the J end lost 5 bases, and 12 bases lay between the germline ends. Per germline, CDR1 SSHAT and CDR2 FNYEAQ (reference sequence). CDR3 length: 14 amino acids. Filled out from reference TRBV7-7 and TRBJ2-2, the complete variable domain reads GAGVSQSPRYKVTKRGQDVTLRCDPISSHATLYWYQQALGQGPEFLTYFNYEAQPDKSGLPSDRFSAERPEGSISTLTIQRTEQRDSAMYRCASSPRLGTGELFFGEGSRLTVL.

This clone was seen a handful of times. The J gene is TRBJ2-7, the V gene TRBV10-3; D perhaps matches TRBD2 (5 bases). V lost 2 bases and J lost 5, with 13 bases in between. Germline assignment: CDR1 ENHRY and CDR2 SYGVKD. The length of the CDR3 is 14 residues. CDR3 sequence: CAISERGIPHEQYF. In DNA, the CDR3 is TGTGCCATCAGTGAGAGAGGGATTCCGCACGAGCAGTACTTC.

In this sample, this clone turned up a few times. This rearrangement joins TRBV5-1 to TRBJ1-1, with D unresolved. There are 12 residues in the CDR3. Per the germline V gene, CDR1 is SGHRS and CDR2 is YFSETQ. Trimming left V 4 bases short and J 4 bases short, with 8 bases between. CDR3: CASSQQFTEAFF. CDR3 coding DNA: TGCGCCAGCAGCCAGCAATTCACTGAAGCTTTCTTT.